These 26 T cell receptor beta chains came from one sample sequenced in a study of blood T cells in healthy people across ages. The use of a sample-barcoded 5' primer and a J-beta primer mix characterized a second PCR of 7 to 11 cycles. TCRdb analysed the 5' RACE reads with MiXCR anew, one entry per CDR3 protein. The sample contains around 1,800,000 distinct CDR3 sequences, 39% of which appear only once. Sequenced sample: blood. The source is a human donor in good health.

The chain links TRBV7-9 to TRBJ2-3; 9 bases fit TRBD2. This CDR3 spans 15 amino acids. J gave up 2 bases and V 4 bases, and 4 bases lay outside the gene matches. CDR1 and CDR2 from the germline V gene are SEHNR and FQNEAQ (reference sequence). This chain's CDR3 is CASSSRGGYTDTQYF. In DNA form, the CDR3 reads TGTGCCAGCAGCTCGCGGGGGGGGTACACAGATACGCAGTATTTT.

Remarks on this clonotype: At one of its ends the junction is not consistent with the germline gene, which may arise from a read error. J is TRBJ1-2 and V is TRBV10-3; D possibly corresponds to TRBD1 (6 bases). Germline V gene sequence: CDR1 ENHRY, CDR2 SYGVKD. The CDR3 spans 15 residues. The CDR3 DNA reads TGTGCCATCGGAACCGCGATAGAGAGGGGGGATCGCTACATCTTC. Translation: CAIGTAIERGDRYIF.

The chain is built from TRBV27 and TRBJ1-2; D possibly corresponds to TRBD1 (5 bases). With 4 bases removed from V and 6 bases from J, the gap between germline ends came to 12 bases. This CDR3 has 13 residues. Germline CDR1 reads MNHEY; CDR2 reads SMNVEV (reference sequence). The CDR3 sequence: CASSSQGYNGYTF. CDR3 nucleotide sequence: TGTGCCAGCAGTTCCCAGGGTTATAATGGCTACACCTTC.

The sample holds a few counts of this clonotype. The rearrangement joins TRBV6-5 to TRBJ1-3; no definite D call. The CDR3 has 14 amino acids. V was shortened by 0 bases and J by 3 bases, with 6 bases between the two germline ends. In germline, CDR1 is MNHEY, CDR2 SVGAGI. Here the CDR3 reads CASSYSWGGNTIYF. The CDR3 region has the DNA TGTGCCAGCAGTTACTCCTGGGGTGGAAACACCATATATTTT.

This clonotype showed up just a few times. The chain carries TRBV4-3 and TRBJ1-2, with a possible D match to TRBD1 (5 bases). The germline V gene encodes CDR1 LGHNA and CDR2 YSLEER. This CDR3 has 13 amino acids. V lost 0 bases and J 7 bases, leaving 9 bases between the germline ends. This CDR3 is CASSQETEGGYTF. The CDR3 DNA sequence: TGCGCCAGCAGCCAAGAGACAGAGGGTGGCTACACCTTC.

The chain carries TRBV20-1 and TRBJ1-2, with D maybe TRBD1 (5 bases). Germline V gene sequence: CDR1 DFQATT, CDR2 SNEGSKA (reference sequence). Trimming shortened V by 0 bases and J by 8 bases, and 13 bases separated the two germline ends. The CDR3 extends over 13 amino acids. As DNA, the CDR3 is TGCAGTGCTAGAGATGGCAGGGCGGAGGGCTACACCTTC. This translates into CSARDGRAEGYTF.

This clonotype was seen ten or more times. At one end, the junction sequence differs from germline, possibly due to a read error. The chain joins TRBV5-1 to TRBJ1-1; D possibly corresponds to TRBD1 (5 bases). The length of the CDR3 is 13 residues. The germline CDR1 and CDR2 sequences are SGHRS and YFSETQ. Here the CDR3 reads CASSLRVNTEAFF. CDR3 nucleotides: TGTGCCAGCAGCCTCAGGGTGAACACTGAAGCTTTCTTT. The variable domain in full, completed from reference TRBV5-1 and TRBJ1-1, reads KAGVTQTPRYLIKTRGQQVTLSCSPISGHRSVSWYQQTPGQGLQFLFEYFSETQRNKGNFPGRFSGRQFSNSRSEMNVSTLELGDSALYLCASSLRVNTEAFFGQGTRLTVV.

The J gene is TRBJ2-4, the V gene TRBV20-1; D might be TRBD1 (6 bases). This CDR3 is 12 amino acids long. Trimming took 8 bases from V and 2 from J, leaving 10 bases between them. In germline, CDR1 is DFQATT, CDR2 SNEGSKA (reference sequence). The CDR3 loop reads CSSWGPKNIQYF. The CDR3 DNA reads TGCAGTAGCTGGGGGCCCAAAAACATTCAGTACTTC.

As to this clonotype: At one end, the junction sequence differs from germline, possibly due to a read error. The chain has TRBV29-1 and TRBJ2-3; unclear D gene. CDR1 and CDR2 (germline): SQVTM, ANQGSEA. The CDR3 is 12 residues long. This chain's CDR3 is CGVDFSPDTQYF. CDR3 nucleotide sequence: TGCGGCGTTGATTTTTCCCCAGATACGCAGTATTTT.

Note on this clonotype: The germline gene is not matched at one end of the junction; a read error may be the cause. The V call is TRBV20-1, the J call TRBJ1-3; D is uncertain. This CDR3 is built from 14 residues. Per germline, CDR1 DFQATT and CDR2 SNEGSKA (reference sequence). CDR3 nucleotide sequence: TGCAGTGCTAGAGATGGATATTCTGGAAACACCACATATTTT. Amino acid sequence: CSARDGYSGNTTYF.

The CDR3 sequence is CSVVGPAGWDADTQYF. The CDR3 region has the DNA TGCAGCGTTGTAGGTCCCGCAGGCTGGGACGCAGATACGCAGTATTTT. The rearrangement links TRBV29-1 to TRBJ2-3; D possibly matches TRBD1 or TRBD2 (5 bases each). Germline CDR1 is SQVTM and CDR2 is ANQGSEA. The CDR3 length is 16 residues. Trimming took off 4 bases at V and 4 bases at J, with 21 bases between the two ends.

The J gene is TRBJ2-1, the V gene TRBV29-1; 9 bases agree with TRBD1. Looked up from germline, CDR1 is SQVTM and CDR2 is ANQGSEA. Trimming took 4 bases from V and 10 from J; bases not matched to a gene: 11. This CDR3 region has 14 residues. The CDR3 spells CSVGWYRGPGEQFF. As DNA, the CDR3 is TGCAGCGTTGGGTGGTACAGGGGGCCGGGCGAGCAGTTCTTC.

The V and J genes are TRBV20-1 and TRBJ2-1, with 8 bases matching TRBD1. V lost 0 bases, J lost 8 bases, and 9 bases stayed unmatched. The CDR3 sequence is 15 residues long. From germline, CDR1 is DFQATT and CDR2 SNEGSKA (reference sequence). The CDR3 region is CSARERAGGGYEQFF. The CDR3 DNA sequence: TGCAGTGCTAGAGAGAGGGCAGGGGGCGGGTATGAGCAGTTCTTC.

There are a few counts of this clonotype. The chain has TRBV15 and TRBJ2-5; 7 bases fit TRBD2. Germline assignment: CDR1 LNHNV and CDR2 YYDKDF (reference sequence). V lost 1 base to trimming and J lost 4 bases; unmatched junction nucleotides: 6. The CDR3 spans 15 residues. CDR3 DNA: TGTGCCACCAGCAGAGTGTGGGGGGAGGGAGAGACCCAGTACTTC. This encodes CATSRVWGEGETQYF.

This clonotype was seen repeatedly, ten times or more. The chain carries TRBV29-1 and TRBJ2-3; 12 bases match TRBD2. Trimming cost V 6 bases and J 2 bases; bases outside gene matches: 6. The V gene's germline CDR1 is SQVTM and CDR2 ANQGSEA. The CDR3 is 15 residues long. CDR3 sequence reads: CSVSGLAGPTDTQYF. The CDR3 DNA sequence: TGCAGCGTCTCCGGACTAGCGGGGCCCACAGATACGCAGTATTTT.

A few counts support this clonotype. This chain joins TRBV28 and TRBJ1-4; 10 bases agree with TRBD1. The CDR3 contains 15 residues. V lost 0 bases, J lost 8 bases, and 3 bases stayed unmatched. CDR1 MDHEN and CDR2 SYDVKM come from the germline V gene. CDR3 sequence reads: CASSLWGTGVEKLFF. As DNA, the CDR3 is TGTGCCAGCAGTTTATGGGGGACAGGGGTGGAAAAACTGTTTTTT.

This chain links TRBV7-9 with TRBJ2-7; 9 bases line up with TRBD1. This CDR3 spans 16 amino acids. Germline V gene data show CDR1 as SEHNR and CDR2 as FQNEAQ (reference sequence). J gave up 3 bases and V 4 bases, and 10 bases lay outside the gene matches. The CDR3 DNA follows: TGTGCCAGCAGCTATTTTACGGGACAGGGTATCTACGAGCAGTACTTC. Translation: CASSYFTGQGIYEQYF.

The CDR3 DNA reads as TGCGCCAGCAGCCAAGATGGGCCAGGGCTTAACTACGGGGAGCTGTTTTTT. It yields the protein CASSQDGPGLNYGELFF. The V gene is TRBV4-3, the J gene TRBJ2-2, with D perhaps matching TRBD1 (5 bases). V shed 0 bases and J shed 7 bases, with 18 bases lying between them. CDR1 and CDR2 from the germline V gene are LGHNA and YSLEER. This CDR3 region has 17 residues.

The chain links TRBV7-2 to TRBJ1-2, with TRBD1 identical over 10 bases. Trimming at V came to 2 bases and at J to 8 bases, leaving 8 bases not matched to a gene. Germline V gene data show CDR1 as SGHTA and CDR2 as FQGNSA. This CDR3 is built from 15 residues. In DNA form, the CDR3 reads TGTGCCAGCAGCTTACGAGACAGGGGGCTTGGCGGCTACACCTTC. Protein: CASSLRDRGLGGYTF.

Remarks on this clonotype: Compared with germline, one end of the junction differs, possibly owing to a read error. The chain uses TRBV9 and TRBJ2-3; D possibly corresponds to TRBD2 (5 bases). Germline CDR1 is SGDLS and CDR2 is YYNGEE. The CDR3 is made up of 15 amino acids. Here the CDR3 DNA reads TGTGCCCGCAGCGTAGGATGGGGAGACACAGATACGCAGTATTTT. This encodes CARSVGWGDTDTQYF.

This chain connects TRBV18 to TRBJ1-1; 12 nucleotides line up with TRBD1. The germline gives CDR1 KGHSH, CDR2 LQKENI. This CDR3 region has 19 residues. Unmatched junction bases numbered 16, after V lost 3 bases and J lost 5 bases. The CDR3 region is CASSPLYPDRDRGRTEAFF. In nucleotides, the CDR3 is TGTGCCAGCTCACCCCTCTATCCCGACCGGGACAGGGGGCGTACTGAAGCTTTCTTT.

The rearrangement uses TRBV6-2 or TRBV6-3 and TRBJ1-4; 7 bases match TRBD1. The V gene's germline CDR1 is MNHEY and CDR2 SVGEGT. V trimming: 6 bases; J trimming: 3 bases; junction bases outside the gene matches: 7. CDR3 length: 15 residues. DNA for the CDR3: TGTGCCAGCAGAACCGGGACAGAACCTAATGAAAAACTGTTTTTT. This sequence encodes CASRTGTEPNEKLFF.

The genes are TRBV7-2 and TRBJ2-1, with D possibly TRBD2 on 5 matching bases. This CDR3 is 16 amino acids long. The germline gives CDR1 SGHTA, CDR2 FQGNSA. Trimming took off 5 bases at V and 5 bases at J, with 19 bases between the two ends. The CDR3 DNA sequence: TGTGCCAGCAGCCGTCAAAGCGGTATCCAAAACAATGAGCAGTTCTTC. Protein product: CASSRQSGIQNNEQFF.

This chain links TRBV7-2 with TRBJ1-1; no clear D. The CDR3 totals 15 residues. Trimming left V 2 bases short and J 4 bases short, with 14 bases between. The germline gives CDR1 SGHTA, CDR2 FQGNSA. The CDR3 DNA reads as TGTGCCAGCAGCTTAATTGTGGGTACCAGCACTGAAGCTTTCTTT. Residues: CASSLIVGTSTEAFF.

The chain links TRBV20-1 to TRBJ1-1; weak D call: TRBD1 (6 bases). In germline, CDR1 is DFQATT, CDR2 SNEGSKA (reference sequence). The V end lost 3 bases, the J end lost 1 base, and 9 bases lay between the germline ends. The length of the CDR3 is 13 residues. The CDR3 DNA sequence: TGCAGTGCTAGGGAGGACAGGAACACTGAAGCTTTCTTT. It yields the protein CSAREDRNTEAFF.

This chain links TRBV3-1 with TRBJ2-5, with 11 bases fitting TRBD2. CDR1 and CDR2 (germline): LGHDT, YNNKEL (reference sequence). The CDR3 length is 15 residues. Trimming cost V 5 bases and J 7 bases; bases outside gene matches: 9. The CDR3 region has the DNA TGTGCCAGCAGCATACTAGCGGGGGCCCTTGGGACCCAGTACTTC. It codes for CASSILAGALGTQYF.